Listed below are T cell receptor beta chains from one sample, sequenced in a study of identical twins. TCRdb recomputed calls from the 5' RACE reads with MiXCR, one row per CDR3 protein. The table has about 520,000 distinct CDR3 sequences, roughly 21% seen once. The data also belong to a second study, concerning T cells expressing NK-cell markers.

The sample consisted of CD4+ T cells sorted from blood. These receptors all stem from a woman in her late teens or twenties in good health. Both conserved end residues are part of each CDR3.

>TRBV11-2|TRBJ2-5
CASSTPGRGLAGGPKTQYF
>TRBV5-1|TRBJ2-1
CASSLASTLNEQFF
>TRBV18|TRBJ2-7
CASSPGVQEQYF
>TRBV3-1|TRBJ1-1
CASSQRVVDTEAFF
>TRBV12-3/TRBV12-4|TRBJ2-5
CASSPLASGRETQYF
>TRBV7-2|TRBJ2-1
CASSRPTSGSPREQFF
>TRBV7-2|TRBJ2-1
CASSLAGTSYVNEQFF
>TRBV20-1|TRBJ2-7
CSARSYLASSYEQYF
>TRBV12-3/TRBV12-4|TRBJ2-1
CASSLVDMSSPEQFF
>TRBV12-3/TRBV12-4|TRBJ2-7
CASSLTGSGEQYF
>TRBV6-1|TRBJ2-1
CASSWTGNNEQFF
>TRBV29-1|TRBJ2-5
CSVAETTRETQYF
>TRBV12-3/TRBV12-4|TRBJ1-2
CASSSQEYGYTF
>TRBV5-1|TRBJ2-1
CASSRDGVVKGNEQFF
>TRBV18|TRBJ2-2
CASPSTGRSTGELFF
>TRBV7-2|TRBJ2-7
CASSLALTSGYEQYF
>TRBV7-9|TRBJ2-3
CASSPIGGAYGTQYF
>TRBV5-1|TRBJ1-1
CASSLIGRPGYTEAFF
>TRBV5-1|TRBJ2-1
CASSLARLAGYNEQFF
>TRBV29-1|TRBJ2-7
CSVIVTGYEQYF
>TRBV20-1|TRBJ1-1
CSASDRVTEAFF
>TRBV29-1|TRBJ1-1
CSVFGTEAFF
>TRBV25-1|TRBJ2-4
CASTLEGTKNIQYF
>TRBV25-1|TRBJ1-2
CASLRGAGYGYTF
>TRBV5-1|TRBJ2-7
CASGVDRGYEQYF
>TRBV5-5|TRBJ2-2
CASSLETQNTGELFF
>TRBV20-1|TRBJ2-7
CSARRTGGHEQYF
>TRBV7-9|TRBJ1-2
CASSTGPTKFF
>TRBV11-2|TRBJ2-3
CASSLGFGAGVTDTQYF
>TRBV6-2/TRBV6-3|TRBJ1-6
CASADSDRGHSPLHF
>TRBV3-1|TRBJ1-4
CASSHYQLLNEKLFF
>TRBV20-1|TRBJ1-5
CSAAGLRNQPQHF
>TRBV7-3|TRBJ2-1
CASSLTGERFNEQFF
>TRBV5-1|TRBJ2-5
CASSLGTGGETQYF
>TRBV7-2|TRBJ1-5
CASSATGDQPQHF
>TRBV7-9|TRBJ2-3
CASSLAHRGQQYF
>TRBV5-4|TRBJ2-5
CASSLDVGGPWTQYF
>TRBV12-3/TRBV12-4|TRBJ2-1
CASRLAGAGADNEQFF
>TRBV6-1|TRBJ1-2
CASRRDAGGGYGYTF
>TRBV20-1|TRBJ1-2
CSASGPAGDGNYGYTF
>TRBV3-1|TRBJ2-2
CASSQDPRGRAGELFF
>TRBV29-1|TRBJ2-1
CSVGDNGEQFF
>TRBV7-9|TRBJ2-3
CASSLRTSEDTQYF
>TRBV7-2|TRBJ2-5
CASSHGAGGLQETQYF
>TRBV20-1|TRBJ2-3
CSAKMSTDTQYF
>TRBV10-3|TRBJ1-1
CAISLQGWTEAFF
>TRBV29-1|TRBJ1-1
CSVIDSLITEAFF
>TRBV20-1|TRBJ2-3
CSVPVLGLATDTQYF
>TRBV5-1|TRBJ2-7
CASSFNSYEQYF
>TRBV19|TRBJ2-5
CASSILWRGQDQETQYF
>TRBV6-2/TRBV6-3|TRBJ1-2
CASVSRTGNGYTF
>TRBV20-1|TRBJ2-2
CSASPLLNTGELFF
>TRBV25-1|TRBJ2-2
CASSPRTGTEELFF
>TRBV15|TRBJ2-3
CATSRAAGDTQYF
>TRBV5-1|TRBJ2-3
CASSLGRPEDTQYF
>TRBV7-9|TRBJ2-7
CASSLGQGIYEQYF